The next 12 T cell receptor beta chains were all read from a single sample in a study of blood T cell repertoires in COVID-19. Some clones are missing from TCRdb's copy, which holds only in-frame ones; the method was immunoSEQ multiplex PCR. The sample yields about 200,000 clones, 85% seen once. The sequenced sample was PBMCs or T cells enriched from blood (not recorded which). The receptors originated from a middle-aged man who had recovered from COVID-19.

The J gene is TRBJ2-7, the V gene TRBV19, with TRBD1 as a possible D gene (7 bases). Deletions cut 3 bases from V and 2 bases from J, with 11 bases between. The CDR3 length is 14 residues. CDR1 is LNHDA, CDR2 SQIVND, per germline (reference sequence). This CDR3 reads CASSMGGQPYEQYF. The CDR3, as DNA: TGTGCCAGTAGTATGGGGGGACAGCCCTACGAGCAGTACTTC.

This clone was found once. The V and J genes are TRBV3-1 (or the pseudogene TRBV3-2) and TRBJ1-1, with D hard to call. CDR1 and CDR2 (germline): LGHDT, YNNKEL (reference sequence). The CDR3 sequence is 13 residues long. V was trimmed by 2 bases and J by 2 bases, leaving 6 bases between them. The CDR3 loop is CASSQRDNTEAFF. The CDR3 DNA sequence: TGTGCCAGCAGCCAACGCGATAACACTGAAGCTTTCTTT.

This clone was counted a single time. The genes are TRBV11-2 and TRBJ1-2; D perhaps matches TRBD1 (5 bases). The CDR3 runs 12 residues. V dropped 5 bases and J dropped 8 bases, with 12 bases sitting between them. The germline V gene encodes CDR1 SGHAT and CDR2 FQNNGV. The CDR3 coding sequence is TGTGCCAGCAGCCCGGTCGGGGGGGGCTACACCTTC. Translated, it gives CASSPVGGGYTF.

The chain carries TRBV27 and TRBJ2-2; the match to TRBD1 covers 8 bases. Unmatched junction bases numbered 15, after V lost 5 bases and J lost 7 bases. Germline V gene sequence: CDR1 MNHEY, CDR2 SMNVEV (reference sequence). This CDR3 contains 17 residues. CDR3 DNA: TGTGCCAGCAGTGCGGCTGCAGGGGGCGCGCTGTACGGGGAGCTGTTTTTT. This encodes CASSAAAGGALYGELFF.

This clone has a handful of counts. This chain uses TRBV5-1 with TRBJ2-1, with D perhaps TRBD2 (6 bases). The CDR3 loop spans 15 amino acids. Germline-derived CDR1 and CDR2 are SGHRS and YFSETQ. Deletions cut 0 bases from V and 7 bases from J, with 14 bases between. The CDR3 DNA reads as TGCGCCAGCAGCTTGGTGGCGGGGCACCCAAATGAGCAGTTCTTC. As protein: CASSLVAGHPNEQFF.

V and J are TRBV27 and TRBJ2-7, with 7 bases matching TRBD1. Germline CDR1 is MNHEY and CDR2 is SMNVEV (reference sequence). The CDR3 sequence is 14 residues long. The J segment lost 2 bases and the V segment lost 5 bases, leaving 6 bases of the junction unmatched. In DNA, the CDR3 is TGTGCCAGCAGTCCCGGGACAGTCCCCTACGAGCAGTACTTC. It encodes CASSPGTVPYEQYF.

The chain joins TRBV29-1 to TRBJ2-5; 8 nucleotides line up with TRBD2. Looked up from germline, CDR1 is SQVTM and CDR2 is ANQGSEA. CDR3 length equals 15 residues. Trimming removed 6 bases from V and 1 base from J; junction bases left unmatched: 10. The DNA of the CDR3 is TGCAGCGTGGGTCGGACTAGCTCATCCCAAGAGACCCAGTACTTC. It codes for CSVGRTSSSQETQYF.

The chain combines TRBV4-2 with TRBJ2-7, with D perhaps TRBD2 (5 bases). Germline-derived CDR1 and CDR2 are LGHNA and YNFKEQ. The V end was cut by 4 bases, the J end by 6 bases, with 22 bases between. The CDR3 is 16 amino acids. DNA of the CDR3: TGTGCCAGCAGCCGCGATTCAGCGGAGACGTTGTTCGAGCAGTACTTC. Its translation: CASSRDSAETLFEQYF.

The chain joins TRBV23-1 to TRBJ2-7; maybe TRBD2 (6 bases). TRBV23-1 qualifies as an ORF whose function is uncertain. The CDR3 runs 12 residues. V dropped 11 bases and J dropped 0 bases, with 11 bases sitting between them. DNA of the CDR3: TGCGCCGAGGGGACTGACTCCTACGAGCAGTACTTC. Translation: CAEGTDSYEQYF.

This chain joins TRBV11-3 and TRBJ2-7; D not resolved. Trimming stripped 10 bases from V and 3 bases from J, with 16 bases between. The CDR3 has 13 residues. Germline CDR1 and CDR2: SGHNT and YENEEA. The CDR3 sequence: CANPRRPIYEQYF. The CDR3 nucleotides are TGTGCCAATCCTCGGCGGCCGATCTACGAGCAGTACTTC.

The chain uses TRBV24-1 and TRBJ1-5; D remains unclear. Trimming took off 0 bases at V and 1 base at J, with 9 bases between the two ends. The CDR3 runs to 16 residues. Germline values: CDR1 KGHDR, CDR2 SFDVKD. CDR3 residues: CATSDLGRISNQPQHF. The CDR3 coding sequence is TGTGCCACCAGTGATTTGGGCAGAATAAGCAATCAGCCCCAGCATTTT.

This clone was found once. V usage is TRBV6-6 and J usage is TRBJ2-2; maybe TRBD2 (6 bases). The V gene lost 7 bases and the J gene lost 5 bases, with 17 bases spanning the gap. This CDR3 has 15 amino acids. Germline CDR1 is MNHNY and CDR2 is SVGAGI (reference sequence). The CDR3 nucleotides read TGTGCCAGCACCCTGGGACTTCTGTCAACCGGGGAGCTGTTTTTT. Protein sequence: CASTLGLLSTGELFF.